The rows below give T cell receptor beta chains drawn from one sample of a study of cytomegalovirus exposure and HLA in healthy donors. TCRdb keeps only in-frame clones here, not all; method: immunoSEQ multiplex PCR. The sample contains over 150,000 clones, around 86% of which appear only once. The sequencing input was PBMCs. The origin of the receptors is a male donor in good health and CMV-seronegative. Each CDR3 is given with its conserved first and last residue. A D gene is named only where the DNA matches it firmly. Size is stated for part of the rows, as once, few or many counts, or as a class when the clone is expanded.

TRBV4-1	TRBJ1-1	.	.	CASSHKPPPAEAFF	TGCGCCAGCAGCCACAAACCGCCCCCAGCTGAAGCTTTCTTT
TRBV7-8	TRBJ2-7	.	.	CASSSQESEQYF	TGTGCCAGCAGCTCTCAAGAAAGCGAGCAGTACTTC
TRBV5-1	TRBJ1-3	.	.	CASSLGQASGNTIYF	TGCGCCAGCAGCTTGGGACAGGCCTCTGGAAACACCATATATTTT
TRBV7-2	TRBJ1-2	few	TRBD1	CASSPDRVIDINLGYTF	TGTGCCAGCAGCCCGGACAGGGTTATCGACATTAACCTTGGCTACACCTTC
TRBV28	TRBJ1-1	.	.	CASSPWDILNTEAFF	TGTGCCAGCAGTCCATGGGACATTTTGAACACTGAAGCTTTCTTT
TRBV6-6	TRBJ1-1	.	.	CASSSQPGGRTEAFF	TGTGCCAGCAGCAGCCAGCCCGGGGGGCGGACTGAAGCTTTCTTT
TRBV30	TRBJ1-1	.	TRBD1	CAWDRGGTEAFF	TGTGCCTGGGACAGGGGGGGCACTGAAGCTTTCTTT
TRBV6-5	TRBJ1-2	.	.	CASSRGPVGYGYTF	TGTGCCAGCAGCAGGGGCCCGGTGGGCTATGGCTACACCTTC
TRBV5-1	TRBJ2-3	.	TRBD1	CASSPDQPGQLYF	TGCGCCAGCAGCCCGGACCAACCGGGACAGCTGTATTTT
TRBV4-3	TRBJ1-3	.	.	CASSQDMLSGGNTIYF	TGCGCCAGCAGCCAAGATATGCTGAGCGGTGGAAACACCATATATTTT
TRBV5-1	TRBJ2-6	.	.	CASSLVGSSGANVLTF	TGCGCCAGCAGCTTGGTTGGGAGCTCTGGGGCCAACGTCCTGACTTTC
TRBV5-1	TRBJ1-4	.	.	CASRGSMNEKLFF	TGCGCCAGCAGGGGCAGTATGAATGAAAAACTGTTTTTT
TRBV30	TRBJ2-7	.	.	CAWSRGLGEQYF	TGTGCCTGGAGTCGGGGACTGGGGGAGCAGTACTTC
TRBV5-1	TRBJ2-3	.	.	CASSLAPGSAHTDTQYF	TGCGCCAGCAGCTTGGCGCCAGGATCGGCCCACACAGATACGCAGTATTTT
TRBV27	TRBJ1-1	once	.	CASSPFRGTEAFF	TGTGCCAGCAGTCCCTTTCGGGGCACTGAAGCTTTCTTT
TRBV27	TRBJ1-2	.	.	CASSLSSGIDGYTF	TGTGCCAGCAGTTTATCGTCAGGGATAGATGGCTACACCTTC
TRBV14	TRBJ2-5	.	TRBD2	CASSQDGGLGWETQYF	TGTGCCAGCAGCCAAGACGGGGGGTTAGGCTGGGAGACCCAGTACTTC
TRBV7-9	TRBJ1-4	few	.	CATAEGGEEKLFF	TGTGCCACCGCGGAGGGAGGAGAAGAAAAACTGTTTTTT
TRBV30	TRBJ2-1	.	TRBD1	CAWSVLDRTYNEQFF	TGTGCTTGGAGTGTACTGGACAGGACCTACAATGAGCAGTTCTTC